Listed below are T cell receptor beta chains from one sample, sequenced in a study of T cell changes during pregnancy in multiple sclerosis. Assay used: immunoSEQ multiplex PCR; TCRdb lists only in-frame clones, some missing. The data hold about 99,000 clones, with 92% observed a single time. Sequences were derived from peripheral blood, sampled after pregnancy. Receptors were obtained from a female donor with multiple sclerosis, enrolled in a pregnancy study. Both conserved end residues are part of each CDR3. The order of the fields is D gene, clone size, J gene, V gene, CDR3 protein, CDR3 DNA. A D gene is named only where the DNA matches it firmly. Clone size is stated in some rows and not others, as once, few, many or a class when expanded.

>-|-|TRBJ1-1|TRBV6-5
CASSPAGGYGTEAFF
TGTGCCAGCAGTCCCGCGGGGGGGTACGGCACTGAAGCTTTCTTT
>TRBD1|-|TRBJ1-2|TRBV5-1
CASSPTGDYGYTF
TGCGCCAGCAGCCCGACAGGGGACTATGGCTACACCTTC
>TRBD2|-|TRBJ2-1|TRBV7-8
CASSLKRGEYNEQFF
TGTGCCAGCAGCTTAAAGCGGGGGGAGTACAATGAGCAGTTCTTC
>-|-|TRBJ2-7|TRBV12-5
CASGLGLGGEQYF
TGTGCTAGTGGTTTGGGCCTGGGAGGCGAGCAGTACTTC
>-|-|TRBJ2-5|TRBV10-3
CAISESGGDGETQYF
TGTGCCATCAGTGAGTCTGGAGGGGATGGGGAGACCCAGTACTTC
>-|-|TRBJ2-1|TRBV10-3
CASRGTYNEQFF
TGTGCCTCTAGGGGGACCTACAATGAGCAGTTCTTC
>TRBD1|once|TRBJ1-3|TRBV12-5
CASGLGQGHTIYF
TGTGCTAGTGGCCTTGGACAGGGACACACCATATATTTT
>-|-|TRBJ1-6|TRBV5-1
CASSFGEGSYNSPLHF
TGCGCCAGCAGCTTCGGGGAAGGGTCCTATAATTCACCCCTCCACTTT
>TRBD2|-|TRBJ2-7|TRBV5-4
CASSFPGLAGGGEQYF
TGTGCCAGCAGCTTCCCGGGACTAGCGGGGGGTGGCGAGCAGTACTTC
>-|-|TRBJ2-2|TRBV18
CASSRSGLALNTGELFF
TGTGCCAGCTCACGGTCTGGCCTAGCGCTGAACACCGGGGAGCTGTTTTTT
>-|-|TRBJ1-2|TRBV7-8
CASSVAPPPNYGYTF
TGTGCCAGCAGCGTAGCCCCTCCTCCTAACTATGGCTACACCTTC
>-|-|TRBJ2-7|TRBV19
CASSVQGVGSYEQYF
TGTGCCAGTAGCGTACAGGGAGTAGGCTCCTACGAGCAGTACTTC
>-|-|TRBJ2-5|TRBV5-1
CASSLGGEQETQYF
TGCGCCAGCAGCTTGGGGGGGGAGCAAGAGACCCAGTACTTC
>-|-|TRBJ2-3|TRBV15
CATSFGLDTQYF
TGTGCCACCAGTTTTGGGCTAGATACGCAGTATTTT
>-|-|TRBJ1-4|TRBV27
CASSLYRTGEKLFF
TGTGCCAGCAGTTTATACCGTACAGGTGAAAAACTGTTTTTT
>TRBD2|-|TRBJ2-1|TRBV28
CASSFLLAGDGEQFF
TGTGCCAGCAGTTTCCTTCTAGCGGGAGATGGTGAGCAGTTCTTC
>-|-|TRBJ1-1|TRBV7-8
CASSWQGKAFF
TGTGCCAGCAGTTGGCAGGGGAAGGCTTTCTTT
>-|-|TRBJ1-2|TRBV20-1
CSARDGAGYTF
TGCAGTGCTAGAGATGGGGCTGGCTACACCTTC
>-|once|TRBJ1-5|TRBV6-1
CAAWPGSNQPQHF
TGTGCCGCTTGGCCGGGTAGCAATCAGCCCCAGCATTTT
>-|once|TRBJ2-1|TRBV5-4
CASRSSRSYNEQFF
TGTGCCAGCAGGTCCTCGAGGTCCTACAATGAGCAGTTCTTC
>-|-|TRBJ2-7|TRBV28
CASSPPGFSTYEQYF
TGTGCCAGCAGTCCGCCGGGGTTCTCTACCTACGAGCAGTACTTC
>TRBD1|-|TRBJ2-1|TRBV5-1
CASSLGGGQGEQFF
TGCGCCAGCAGCTTGGGGGGGGGACAGGGTGAGCAGTTCTTC
>-|-|TRBJ1-5|TRBV19
CASMSPYSGFYSNQPQHF
TGTGCCAGTATGAGCCCGTACTCGGGGTTTTATAGCAATCAGCCCCAGCATTTT
>-|-|TRBJ2-7|TRBV18
CASSPPSGYEQYF
TGTGCCAGCTCACCACCTAGCGGCTACGAGCAGTACTTC
>-|-|TRBJ2-3|TRBV10-1
CASSESSGRDTQYF
TGCGCCAGCAGTGAGTCGTCCGGGAGAGATACGCAGTATTTT
>TRBD2|once|TRBJ2-1|TRBV9
CASSVSLGVRGGDNEQFF
TGTGCCAGCAGCGTCTCCCTCGGGGTTAGGGGAGGGGACAATGAGCAGTTCTTC
>TRBD2|once|TRBJ2-3|TRBV5-1
CASSPPWTSGGTDTQYF
TGCGCCAGCAGCCCCCCCTGGACTAGCGGGGGGACAGATACGCAGTATTTT
>-|-|TRBJ1-6|TRBV6-1
CAITQGGDSPLHF
TGTGCCATCACACAGGGTGGGGATTCACCCCTCCACTTT
>-|-|TRBJ1-6|TRBV6-5
CASSTGNSPLHF
TGTGCCAGCAGTACAGGGAATTCACCCCTCCACTTT
>TRBD2|-|TRBJ2-6|TRBV9
CASSVTSGWLGGANVLTF
TGTGCCAGCAGCGTTACTAGCGGCTGGTTAGGAGGGGCCAACGTCCTGACTTTC
>-|few|TRBJ1-5|TRBV19
CASSIASRGQPQHF
TGTGCCAGTAGTATAGCTAGCAGGGGTCAGCCCCAGCATTTT
>-|-|TRBJ1-1|TRBV5-1
CASSLEGGEVTEAFF
TGCGCCAGCAGCTTGGAGGGAGGGGAGGTGACTGAAGCTTTCTTT
>TRBD2|-|TRBJ2-7|TRBV4-2
CASSQVVGSSGGPAYEQYF
TGTGCCAGCAGCCAAGTAGTGGGGTCTAGCGGGGGGCCTGCCTACGAGCAGTACTTC
>TRBD2|-|TRBJ2-5|TRBV18
CASSPGGETQYF
TGTGCCAGCTCACCGGGGGGGGAGACCCAGTACTTC
>TRBD1|-|TRBJ1-6|TRBV2
CAGRGTEIYNSPLHF
TGTGCCGGCCGGGGGACAGAAATTTATAATTCACCCCTCCACTTT
>-|-|TRBJ1-5|TRBV6-1
CASSRDYNQPQHF
TGTGCCAGCAGCCGGGACTACAATCAGCCCCAGCATTTT
>TRBD2|-|TRBJ2-3|TRBV5-4
CASSGTRGCTDTQYF
TGTGCCAGCAGCGGGACGCGGGGGTGCACAGATACGCAGTATTTT